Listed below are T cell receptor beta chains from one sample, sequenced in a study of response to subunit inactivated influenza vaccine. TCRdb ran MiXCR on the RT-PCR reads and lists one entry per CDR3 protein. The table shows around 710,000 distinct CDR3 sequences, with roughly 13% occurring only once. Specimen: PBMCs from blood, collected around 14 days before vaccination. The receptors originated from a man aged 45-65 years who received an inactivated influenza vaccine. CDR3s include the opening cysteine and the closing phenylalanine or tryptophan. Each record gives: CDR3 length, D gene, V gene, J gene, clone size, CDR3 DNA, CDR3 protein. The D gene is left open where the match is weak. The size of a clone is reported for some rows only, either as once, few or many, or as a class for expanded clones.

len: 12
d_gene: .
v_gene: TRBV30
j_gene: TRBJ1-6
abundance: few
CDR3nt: TGTGCCTGGGGTTACTATAATTCACCCCTCCACTTT
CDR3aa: CAWGYYNSPLHF

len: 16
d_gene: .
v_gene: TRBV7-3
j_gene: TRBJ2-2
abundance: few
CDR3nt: TGTGCCAGCACCCTTAGACCGGGACTGATTGGCGGGAAACTGTTTTTT
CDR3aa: CASTLRPGLIGGKLFF

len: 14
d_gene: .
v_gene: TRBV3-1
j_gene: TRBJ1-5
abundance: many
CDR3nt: TGTGCCAGCAGCGACAGTTATAGCAATCAGCCCCAGCATTTT
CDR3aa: CASSDSYSNQPQHF

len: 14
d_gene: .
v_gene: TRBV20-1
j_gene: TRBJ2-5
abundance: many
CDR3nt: TGCAGTGCTCACCCCCAGGGGCTCCGAGAGACCCAGTACTTC
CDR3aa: CSAHPQGLRETQYF

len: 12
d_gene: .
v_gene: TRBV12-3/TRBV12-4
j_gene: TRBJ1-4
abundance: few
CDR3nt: TGTGCCAGCAGTGCCCTTGGTGAAAAACTGTTTTTT
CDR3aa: CASSALGEKLFF

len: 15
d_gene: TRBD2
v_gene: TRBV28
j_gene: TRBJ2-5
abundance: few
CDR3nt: TGTGCCAGCAGTCTAGGGAGGGCCGTGATAAAGACCCAGTACTTC
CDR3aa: CASSLGRAVIKTQYF

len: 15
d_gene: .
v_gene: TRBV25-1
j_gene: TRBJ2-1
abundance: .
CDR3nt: TGTGCCAGCAGTGAATCTAGTGCTTTGGCGCCTGAGCAGTTCTTC
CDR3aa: CASSESSALAPEQFF

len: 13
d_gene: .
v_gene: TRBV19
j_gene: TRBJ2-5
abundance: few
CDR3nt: TGTGCCAGTAGTTGGGCAGGCCAAGAGACCCAGTACTTC
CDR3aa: CASSWAGQETQYF

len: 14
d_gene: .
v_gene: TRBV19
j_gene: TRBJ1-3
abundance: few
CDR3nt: TGTGCCAGTAGCCCAGCAGGCCTCGGAAACACCATATATTTT
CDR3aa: CASSPAGLGNTIYF

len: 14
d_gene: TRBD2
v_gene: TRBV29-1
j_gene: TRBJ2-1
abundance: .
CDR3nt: TGCAGCGTCGGACTAGCGGGAGGGCCACAGGAGCAGTTCTTC
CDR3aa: CSVGLAGGPQEQFF

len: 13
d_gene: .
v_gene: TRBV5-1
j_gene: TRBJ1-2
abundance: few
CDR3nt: TGCGCCAGCAGCTTGAACGAGGGCGGCGGCTACACCTTC
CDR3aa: CASSLNEGGGYTF

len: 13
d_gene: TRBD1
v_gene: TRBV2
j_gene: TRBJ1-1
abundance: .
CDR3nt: TGTGCCAGCGGACAGGGGCGCGGCACTGAAGCTTTCTTT
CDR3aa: CASGQGRGTEAFF

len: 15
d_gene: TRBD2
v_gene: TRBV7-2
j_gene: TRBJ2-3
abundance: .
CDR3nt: TGTGCCAGCAGCTCACCCACTAGCGGACCGCATACGCAGTATTTT
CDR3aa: CASSSPTSGPHTQYF

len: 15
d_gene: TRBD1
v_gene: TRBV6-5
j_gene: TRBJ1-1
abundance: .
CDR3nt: TGTGCCAGCAGTTACACCGGGACAGGGTTAATTGAAGCTTTCTTT
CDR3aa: CASSYTGTGLIEAFF

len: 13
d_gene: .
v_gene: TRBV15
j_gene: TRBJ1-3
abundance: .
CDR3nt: TGTGCCACCAGCATCTATCCGGGAAACACCATATATTTT
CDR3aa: CATSIYPGNTIYF

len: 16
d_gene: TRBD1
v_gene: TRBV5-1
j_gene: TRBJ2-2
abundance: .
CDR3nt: TGCGCCAGCAGTCCGGGACAGACCGCGAACACCGGGGAGCTGTTTTTT
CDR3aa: CASSPGQTANTGELFF

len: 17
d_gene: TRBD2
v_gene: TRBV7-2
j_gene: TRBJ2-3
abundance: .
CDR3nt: TGTGCCAGCAGCTTAAAAAACGGGAGGCCCCCCACAGATACGCAGTATTTT
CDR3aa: CASSLKNGRPPTDTQYF

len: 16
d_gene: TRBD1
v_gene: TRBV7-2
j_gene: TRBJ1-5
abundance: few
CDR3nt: TGTGCCAGCAGCTTAAACAGGGGGCTGGCGGGTCAGCCCCAGCATTTT
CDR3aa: CASSLNRGLAGQPQHF

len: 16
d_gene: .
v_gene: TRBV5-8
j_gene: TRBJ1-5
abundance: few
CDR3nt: TGTGCCAGCAGCTTATTTGGTGGCAGGGACAATCAGCCCCAGCATTTT
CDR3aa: CASSLFGGRDNQPQHF

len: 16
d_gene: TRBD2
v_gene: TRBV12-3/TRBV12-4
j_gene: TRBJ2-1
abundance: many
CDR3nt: TGTGCCAGCAGAGGACTAGCGGCAGACTCCTACAATGAGCAGTTCTTC
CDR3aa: CASRGLAADSYNEQFF

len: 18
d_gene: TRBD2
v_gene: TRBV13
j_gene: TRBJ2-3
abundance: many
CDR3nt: TGTGCCAGCAGCCCCGAAATCGGGGAGCGGGAGGACACAGATACGCAGTATTTT
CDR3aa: CASSPEIGEREDTDTQYF

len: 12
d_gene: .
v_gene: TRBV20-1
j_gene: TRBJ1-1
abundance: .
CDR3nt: TGCAGTACCCCGGGAGTTGGCACTGAAGCTTTCTTT
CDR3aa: CSTPGVGTEAFF

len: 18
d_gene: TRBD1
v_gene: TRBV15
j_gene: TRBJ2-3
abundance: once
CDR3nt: TGTGCCACCAGCAGAGAACATTTACAGGGGAGTCAGACAGATACGCAGTATTTT
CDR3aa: CATSREHLQGSQTDTQYF

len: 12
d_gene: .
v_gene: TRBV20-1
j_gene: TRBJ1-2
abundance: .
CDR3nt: TGCAGTGCTGCAGATTTAAGGAGGCCCAGGCCTTTC
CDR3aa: CSAADLRRPRPF

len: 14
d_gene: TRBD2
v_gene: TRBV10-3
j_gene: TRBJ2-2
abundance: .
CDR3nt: TGTGCCAACGGAGCGGGAGGTGGCACCGGGGAGCTGTTTTTT
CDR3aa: CANGAGGGTGELFF

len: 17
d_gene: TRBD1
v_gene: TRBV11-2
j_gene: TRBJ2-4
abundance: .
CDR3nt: TGTGCCAGCAGCTCAGACAGGGGTCTTTTAGCCAAAAACATTCAGTACTTC
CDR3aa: CASSSDRGLLAKNIQYF

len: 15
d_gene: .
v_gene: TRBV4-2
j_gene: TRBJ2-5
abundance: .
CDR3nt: TGTGCCAGCAGCCAAGGGGACTCCTCGTCGGAGACCCAGTACTTC
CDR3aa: CASSQGDSSSETQYF

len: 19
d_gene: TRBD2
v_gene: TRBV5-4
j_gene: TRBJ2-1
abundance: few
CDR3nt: TGTGCCAGCAGCTTGGCCTTTAGCGGGGGGGCCTTAGAATACAATGAGCAGTTCTTC
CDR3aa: CASSLAFSGGALEYNEQFF

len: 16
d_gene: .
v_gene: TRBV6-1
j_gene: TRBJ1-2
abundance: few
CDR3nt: TGTGCCAGCAGTACCCCGGGCCAGTCAATTAACTATGGCTACACCTTC
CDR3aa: CASSTPGQSINYGYTF

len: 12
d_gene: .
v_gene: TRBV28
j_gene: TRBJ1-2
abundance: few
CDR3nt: TGTGCCAGCAGGCCGAATGGCTATGGCTACACCTTC
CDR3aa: CASRPNGYGYTF

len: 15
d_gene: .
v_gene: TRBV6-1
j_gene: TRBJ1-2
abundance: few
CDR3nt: TGTGCCAGCAGCCGATTCCCGGGACCTAACTATGGCTACACCTTC
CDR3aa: CASSRFPGPNYGYTF

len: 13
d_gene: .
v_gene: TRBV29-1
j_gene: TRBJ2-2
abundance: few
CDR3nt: TGCAGCGTTGGTGGGCGGGACACCGGGGAGCTGTTTTTT
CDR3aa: CSVGGRDTGELFF

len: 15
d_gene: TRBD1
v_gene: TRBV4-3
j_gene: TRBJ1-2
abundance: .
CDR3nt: TGCGCCAGCAGCCAAGAAGACAGGGGACACTATGGCTACACCTTC
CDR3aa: CASSQEDRGHYGYTF

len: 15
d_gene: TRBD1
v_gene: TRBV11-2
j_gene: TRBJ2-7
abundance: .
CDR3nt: TGTGCCAGCAGCGCCCACCGGGACAGGGGGCTCGAGCAGTACTTC
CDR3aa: CASSAHRDRGLEQYF

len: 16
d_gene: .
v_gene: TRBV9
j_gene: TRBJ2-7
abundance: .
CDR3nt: TGTGCCAGCAGCCCCAGGGGGGGGCTTAGGGCCTACGAGCAGTACTTC
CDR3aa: CASSPRGGLRAYEQYF

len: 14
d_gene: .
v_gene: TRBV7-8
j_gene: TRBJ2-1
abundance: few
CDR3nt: TGTGCCAGCAGCTTCCATTGGTCCTACAATGAGCAGTTCTTC
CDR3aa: CASSFHWSYNEQFF

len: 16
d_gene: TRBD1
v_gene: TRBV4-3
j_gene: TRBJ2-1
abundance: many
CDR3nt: TGCGCCAGCAGCCAAGATCTAGACAGGGGCTACAATGAGCAGTTCTTC
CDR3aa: CASSQDLDRGYNEQFF

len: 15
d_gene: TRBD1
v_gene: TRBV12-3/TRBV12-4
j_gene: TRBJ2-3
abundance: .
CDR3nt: TGTGCCAGCAGCATGGGACAGGGTAACACAGATACGCAGTATTTT
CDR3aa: CASSMGQGNTDTQYF

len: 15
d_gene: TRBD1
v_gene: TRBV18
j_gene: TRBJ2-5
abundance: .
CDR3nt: TGTGCCAGCTCACCCTACTCCGGGACAGAAGAGACCCAGTACTTC
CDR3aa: CASSPYSGTEETQYF

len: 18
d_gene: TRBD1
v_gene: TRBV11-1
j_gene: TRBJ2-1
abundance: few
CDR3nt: TGTGCCAGCAGCCAACGGGACAGAAGATCAAGCTCCTACAATGAGCAGTTCTTC
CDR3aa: CASSQRDRRSSSYNEQFF

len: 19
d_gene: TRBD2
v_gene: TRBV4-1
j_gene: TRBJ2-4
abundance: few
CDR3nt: TGCGCCAGCAGCCCCTCGGGACTAGCGGGAGGAGGGGCCAAAAACATTCAGTACTTC
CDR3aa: CASSPSGLAGGGAKNIQYF

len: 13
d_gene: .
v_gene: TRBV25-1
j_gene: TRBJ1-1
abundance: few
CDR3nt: TGTGCCAGCAGTGATTGGGGAACCACTGAAGCTTTCTTT
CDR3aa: CASSDWGTTEAFF

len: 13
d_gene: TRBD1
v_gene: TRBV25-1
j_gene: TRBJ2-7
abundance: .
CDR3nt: TGTGCCAGCACTAAGACAGGGATCTACGAGCAGTACTTC
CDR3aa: CASTKTGIYEQYF